A single TCR beta chain is shown here with its context. As originally analysed: Reference gene primer amplification in the assay estimated nucleated cell counts. Libraries were prepared by immunoSEQ multiplex PCR; TCRdb keeps only in-frame clonotypes and omits some of them. The V and J calls and clone size are taken from that table; D and trimming were inferred from the DNA. The sample carries just under 350,000 clones, approximately 82% recorded once. The sample originates from a study of blood T cell repertoires in COVID-19. Overall study context: Samples representing acute and convalescent COVID-19 were sourced from the United States, Italy and Spain.

With V trimmed by 6 bases and J by 1 base, 6 bases remained unmatched. There are 15 residues in the CDR3. Germline loops: CDR1 SGHAT, CDR2 FQNNGV. This TCR was recovered from a man in his thirties or forties with active or convalescent COVID-19. The chain is built from TRBV11-2 and TRBJ2-7; 10 nucleotides line up with TRBD2. Sequencing was carried out using peripheral blood. The CDR3 loop reads CASRPLAGESYEQYF. CDR3 coding DNA: TGTGCCAGCAGACCGCTAGCGGGAGAGTCCTACGAGCAGTACTTC.